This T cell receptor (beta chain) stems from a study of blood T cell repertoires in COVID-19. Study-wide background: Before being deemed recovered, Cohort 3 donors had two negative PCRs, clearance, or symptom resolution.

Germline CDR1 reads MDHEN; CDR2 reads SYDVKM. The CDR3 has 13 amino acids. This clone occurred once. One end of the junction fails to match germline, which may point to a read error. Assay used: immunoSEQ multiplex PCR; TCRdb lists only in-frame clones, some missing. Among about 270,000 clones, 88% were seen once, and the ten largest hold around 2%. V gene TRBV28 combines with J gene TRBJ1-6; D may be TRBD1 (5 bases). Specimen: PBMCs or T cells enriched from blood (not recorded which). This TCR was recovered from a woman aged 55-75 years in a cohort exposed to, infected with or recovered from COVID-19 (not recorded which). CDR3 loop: CAGRASYNSPLHF. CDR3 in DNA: TGTGCCGGCAGGGCCTCCTATAATTCACCCCTCCACTTT. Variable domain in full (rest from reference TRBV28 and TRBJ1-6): DVKVTQSSRYLVKRTGEKVFLECVQDMDHENMFWYRQDPGLGLRLIYFSYDVKMKEKGDIPEGYSVSREKKERFSLILESASTNQTSMYLCAGRASYNSPLHFGNGTRLTVT.